This TCR beta chain was sequenced in a study of PD-L1 blockade in urothelial cancer. Study in general: In 2014 therapy began: atezolizumab 1,200 mg intravenously every 3 weeks. Men with urothelial cancer arising in the bladder made up about 85% of the roughly 30 patients. At 6 weeks and at 3 weeks (second dose) after treatment start, blood was analyzed.

Time point specified: pretreatment peripheral blood. Locally advanced or metastatic urothelial carcinoma affected all patients. This clone was observed a handful of times. Clones were read by immunoSEQ multiplex PCR, and TCRdb kept only the in-frame ones, dropping some. Of roughly 50,000 clones in the sample, around 74% were seen once. Per germline, CDR1 ENHRY and CDR2 SYGVKD. V was shortened by 10 bases and J by 7 bases, with 13 bases between the two germline ends. The CDR3 has 11 amino acids. The sequence came from a man between 65 and 79 years old with urothelial cancer. This chain joins TRBV10-3 and TRBJ1-1; D perhaps matches TRBD1 (6 bases). The sequencing used PBMCs, collected around atezolizumab (anti-PD-L1) treatment. The CDR3 spells CATGQQYEAFF. DNA for the CDR3: TGTGCCACAGGACAGCAGTATGAAGCTTTCTTT.